One and the same sample provided the 13 T cell receptor beta chains below, sequenced in a study of a mutant IDH1 vaccine in newly diagnosed glioma. Here immunoSEQ multiplex PCR was the method, and the copy in TCRdb shows in-frame clones only, minus some. Here the sample spans roughly 25,000 clones, roughly 83% being singletons. For these receptors, no antigen is known. Time point here: week 35, safety follow-up. Mutant IDH1 20-mer peptide, at 300 ug, made up each vaccine dose, with topical imiquimod. The sample here was PBMCs, taken from a glioma patient whose treatment included an IDH1 peptide vaccine. The receptors originated from a man aged 25-45 years with glioma.

The chain has TRBV7-2 and TRBJ2-7; D is undetermined. The V gene's germline CDR1 is SGHTA and CDR2 FQGNSA. This CDR3 has 14 residues. V was cut by 4 bases and J by 7 bases, with 17 bases left in between. This CDR3 is CASSSLASAEEQYF. In nucleotides, the CDR3 is TGTGCCAGCAGCTCGTTAGCTAGTGCGGAGGAGCAGTACTTC.

This chain uses TRBV28 with TRBJ2-2; tentative D call: TRBD2 (5 bases). CDR3 length: 15 amino acids. Germline CDR1 is MDHEN and CDR2 is SYDVKM. Trimming removed 3 bases at V and 5 bases at J, with 13 bases between. The CDR3 loop reads CASSFSVRGTGELFF. The CDR3 DNA is TGTGCCAGCAGTTTCTCGGTGCGAGGGACCGGGGAGCTGTTTTTT.

The chain carries TRBV19 and TRBJ2-6; a possible D gene is TRBD2 (5 bases). The V and J ends lost 8 bases and 0 bases respectively, with 11 bases between them. Germline loops: CDR1 LNHDA, CDR2 SQIVND (reference sequence). The CDR3 has 15 amino acids. The CDR3 nucleotides are TGTGCCAGTGCAGGCGGGTACTCTGGGGCCAACGTCCTGACTTTC. The encoded protein is CASAGGYSGANVLTF.

The chain links TRBV6-6 to TRBJ1-2; TRBD1 is a possible D gene (6 bases). Germline assignment: CDR1 MNHNY and CDR2 SVGAGI (reference sequence). This CDR3 is 12 amino acids long. V dropped 2 bases and J dropped 6 bases, with 7 bases sitting between them. The CDR3 is CASSYRGDGYTF. In DNA form, the CDR3 reads TGTGCCAGCAGTTACAGGGGGGATGGCTACACCTTC.

The J gene is TRBJ1-5, the V gene TRBV30; TRBD1 is a possible D gene (5 bases). The CDR3 is made up of 15 amino acids. Trimming took 2 bases from V and 2 from J, leaving 13 bases between them. Per germline, CDR1 GTSNPN and CDR2 SVGIG (reference sequence). This CDR3 is CAWSLGGTGNQPQHF. In DNA, the CDR3 is TGTGCCTGGAGTCTCGGGGGGACGGGCAATCAGCCCCAGCATTTT.

CDR3 sequence reads: CASSLAVQGAGGYTF. As DNA, the CDR3 is TGCGCCAGCAGCTTGGCCGTCCAGGGGGCAGGAGGCTACACCTTC. J is TRBJ1-2 and V is TRBV5-1; 8 bases map to TRBD1. CDR1 and CDR2 (germline): SGHRS, YFSETQ. V lost 0 bases to trimming and J lost 8 bases; unmatched junction nucleotides: 9. The CDR3 spans 15 residues. Full variable domain (outside the CDR3, taken from reference TRBV5-1 and TRBJ1-2): KAGVTQTPRYLIKTRGQQVTLSCSPISGHRSVSWYQQTPGQGLQFLFEYFSETQRNKGNFPGRFSGRQFSNSRSEMNVSTLELGDSALYLCASSLAVQGAGGYTFGSGTRLTVV.

The J gene is TRBJ2-7, the V gene TRBV19; D is perhaps TRBD1 (6 bases). Trimming shortened V by 4 bases and J by 2 bases, and 15 bases separated the two germline ends. Germline V gene data show CDR1 as LNHDA and CDR2 as SQIVND (reference sequence). This CDR3 contains 15 residues. The CDR3 region has the DNA TGTGCCAGTAGTACATCCGGGACACAGACCTACGAGCAGTACTTC. Its protein product is CASSTSGTQTYEQYF.

The V and J genes are TRBV2 and TRBJ1-1; tentative D call: TRBD1 (5 bases). Trimming removed 2 bases at V and 2 bases at J, with 9 bases between. The CDR3 length is 14 residues. CDR1 and CDR2 (germline): SNHLY, FYNNEI. CDR3 sequence reads: CASSEQGFNTEAFF. The DNA for the CDR3 is TGTGCCAGCAGTGAACAGGGCTTCAACACTGAAGCTTTCTTT.

The CDR3 DNA reads TGCGCCAGCAGCTCCACAGGGATCACTAATGAAAAACTGTTTTTT. This sequence encodes CASSSTGITNEKLFF. The rearrangement joins TRBV5-1 to TRBJ1-4, with a tentative D call TRBD1 (6 bases). The germline V gene has CDR1 SGHRS and CDR2 YFSETQ. There are 15 residues in the CDR3. The ends were cut back, 3 bases at V and 2 bases at J, with 11 bases in the middle.

V usage is TRBV15 and J usage is TRBJ1-1; no clear D gene. The V gene's germline CDR1 is LNHNV and CDR2 YYDKDF (reference sequence). The V end lost 7 bases, the J end lost 0 bases, and 9 bases lay between the germline ends. There are 13 residues in the CDR3. Here the CDR3 reads CATNEQMNTEAFF. CDR3 DNA sequence: TGTGCCACCAACGAACAAATGAACACTGAAGCTTTCTTT.

The rearrangement uses TRBV4-3 and TRBJ2-3; 13 bases fit TRBD2. This CDR3 comprises 19 residues. V shed 1 base, J shed 5 bases, and the junction held 12 bases outside the gene matches. CDR1 LGHNA and CDR2 YSLEER come from the germline V gene. The CDR3 region has the DNA TGCGCCAGCAGCCAAGTCCGTACCGGGACTAGCGGGGTGGTAGATACGCAGTATTTT. The encoded protein is CASSQVRTGTSGVVDTQYF.

V and J are TRBV4-1 and TRBJ2-7; D may be TRBD1 (6 bases). Trimming removed 0 bases from V and 5 bases from J, with 20 bases in between. Germline CDR1 reads MGHRA; CDR2 reads YSYEKL. This CDR3 region has 17 residues. CDR3 DNA sequence: TGCGCCAGCAGCCAAGATTGGGCAAGACCAGGGGTCCACGAGCAGTACTTC. Protein product: CASSQDWARPGVHEQYF.

This clone was observed a few times. The V and J genes are TRBV6-1 and TRBJ1-1, with D possibly TRBD1 on 6 matching bases. With 0 bases removed from V and 1 base from J, the gap between germline ends came to 12 bases. This CDR3 has 16 amino acids. Germline-derived CDR1 and CDR2 are MNHNS and SASEGT. As DNA, the CDR3 is TGTGCCAGCAGTGAAGCGGAAGGAGGGGGGAACACTGAAGCTTTCTTT. Translating gives CASSEAEGGGNTEAFF.